Given below is one T cell receptor (beta chain) in context. This entry is derived from a study of control samples from healthy donors and cancer patients. Germline V gene lookup returns CDR1 LGHDT and CDR2 YNNKEL (reference sequence). Trimming removed 4 bases from V and 3 bases from J; junction bases left unmatched: 8. CDR3 size: 16 residues. Only in-frame clones appear in the TCRdb table, and some are missing; sequencing was by immunoSEQ multiplex PCR. This sample has 150,000 or so clones; roughly 94% occur once, and the top ten carry approximately 15%. Material: PBMCs. The chain combines TRBV3-1 (or the pseudogene TRBV3-2) with TRBJ1-5, with TRBD1 identical over 8 bases. This clonotype was obtained from a man in his 60s with colorectal cancer. CDR3 nucleotide sequence: TGTGCCAGCAGCCTAAGCCAGGGGGCCAACAATCAGCCCCAGCATTTT. It specifies CASSLSQGANNQPQHF.